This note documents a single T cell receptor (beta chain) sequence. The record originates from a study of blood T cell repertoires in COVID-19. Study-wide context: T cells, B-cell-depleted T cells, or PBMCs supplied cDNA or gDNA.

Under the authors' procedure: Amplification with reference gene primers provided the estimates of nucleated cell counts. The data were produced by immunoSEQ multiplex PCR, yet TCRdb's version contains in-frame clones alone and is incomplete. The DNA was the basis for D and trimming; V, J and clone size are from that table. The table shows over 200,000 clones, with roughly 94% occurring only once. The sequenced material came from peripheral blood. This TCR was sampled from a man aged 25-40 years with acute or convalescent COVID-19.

The CDR3 coding sequence is TGTGCCAGCGCGGTACGGCTAGCTCATGTCAATGAGCAGTTCTTC. It specifies CASAVRLAHVNEQFF. The chain is built from TRBV2 and TRBJ2-1; possible D gene TRBD2, 5 bases. Per the germline V gene, CDR1 is SNHLY and CDR2 is FYNNEI. The CDR3 has 15 residues. Trimming removed 8 bases at V and 6 bases at J, with 20 bases between. Drawing the rest from reference TRBV2 and TRBJ2-1, the complete variable domain is EPEVTQTPSHQVTQMGQEVILRCVPISNHLYFYWYRQILGQKVEFLVSFYNNEISEKSEIFDDQFSVERPDGSNFTLKIRSTKLEDSAMYFCASAVRLAHVNEQFFGPGTRLTVL.